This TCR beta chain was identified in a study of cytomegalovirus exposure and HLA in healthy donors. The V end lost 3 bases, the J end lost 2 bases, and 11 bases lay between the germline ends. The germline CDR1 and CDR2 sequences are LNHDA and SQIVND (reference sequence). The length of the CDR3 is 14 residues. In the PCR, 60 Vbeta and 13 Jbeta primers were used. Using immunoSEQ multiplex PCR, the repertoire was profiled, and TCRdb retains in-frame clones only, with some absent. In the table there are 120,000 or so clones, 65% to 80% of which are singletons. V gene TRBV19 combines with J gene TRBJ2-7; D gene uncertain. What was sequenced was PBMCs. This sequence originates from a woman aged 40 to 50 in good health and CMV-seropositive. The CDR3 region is CASSMAPGPYEQYF. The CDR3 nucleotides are TGTGCCAGTAGTATGGCCCCTGGCCCCTACGAGCAGTACTTC.